These T cell receptor beta chains were read from a single sample in a study of T-cell memory formation after mild COVID-19. TCRdb reprocessed the 5' RACE reads via MiXCR and lists one record per CDR3 protein. The sample records about 340,000 distinct CDR3 sequences, roughly 13% being singletons. The sample was PBMCs or a T cell subset sorted from them (not recorded which). The receptors were sampled from a man aged 18-30 years who had mild COVID-19 (a few samples of this study predate the infection). Cell type and time point are not known. Both conserved end residues are part of each CDR3. The order of the fields is V gene, J gene, CDR3 length, clone size, D gene, CDR3 protein, CDR3 DNA. A D gene is named only where the DNA matches it firmly. Expanded clones get a size class; other rows say once, few or many, or leave the size out.

TRBV7-2	TRBJ2-3	13	-	-	CASSPGEGPRQYF	TGTGCCAGCAGCCCGGGGGAAGGACCGAGGCAGTATTTT
TRBV5-6	TRBJ2-2	16	few	-	CASSLTGPLHTGELFF	TGTGCCAGCAGCTTAACTGGACCGTTGCACACCGGGGAGCTGTTTTTT
TRBV28	TRBJ2-5	10	-	-	CASASETQYF	TGTGCCAGCGCTTCCGAGACCCAGTACTTC
TRBV11-2	TRBJ2-5	14	few	TRBD1	CASSHPDREETQYF	TGTGCCAGCAGCCATCCTGACAGGGAAGAGACCCAGTACTTC
TRBV12-3/TRBV12-4	TRBJ2-2	19	-	-	CASSLTPSRAPARARELFF	TGTGCCAGCAGTTTAACGCCCAGTAGGGCTCCGGCTAGGGCGAGGGAGCTGTTTTTT
TRBV15	TRBJ1-1	13	few	-	CATATPMNTEAFF	TGTGCCACCGCGACCCCCATGAACACTGAAGCTTTCTTT
TRBV7-2	TRBJ2-7	15	few	TRBD1	CASSLARDRGHEQYF	TGTGCCAGCAGCTTAGCCCGGGACAGGGGCCACGAGCAGTACTTC
TRBV5-1	TRBJ1-1	14	-	TRBD1	CASSFDRVGTEAFF	TGCGCCAGCAGCTTTGACAGGGTCGGCACTGAAGCTTTCTTT
TRBV7-9	TRBJ2-2	16	few	TRBD1	CASPPTGTANTGELFF	TGTGCCAGCCCCCCGACCGGGACAGCGAACACCGGGGAGCTGTTTTTT
TRBV29-1	TRBJ1-1	13	many	TRBD1	CSVEPQGDTEAFF	TGCAGCGTTGAACCCCAGGGGGACACTGAAGCTTTCTTT
TRBV9	TRBJ1-2	15	-	-	CASSKRTDALMGYTF	TGTGCCAGCAGCAAGAGGACAGACGCCCTTATGGGCTACACCTTC
TRBV7-2	TRBJ2-3	13	many	-	CASSLTRADTQYF	TGTGCCAGCAGCCTTACGCGGGCAGATACGCAGTATTTT
TRBV6-5	TRBJ1-6	13	-	TRBD1	CASSLDRRRPLHF	TGTGCCAGCAGTTTGGACAGGCGGCGGCCCCTCCACTTT
TRBV7-6	TRBJ2-3	14	many	TRBD1	CASSLGTGPDTQYF	TGTGCCAGCAGCCTTGGGACAGGCCCGGATACGCAGTATTTT
TRBV7-9	TRBJ2-3	16	-	-	CASSPGWTMGTDTQYF	TGTGCCAGCAGCCCCGGTTGGACCATGGGGACAGATACGCAGTATTTT
TRBV20-1	TRBJ2-1	13	-	-	CSAIRGDNNEQFF	TGCAGTGCTATCAGGGGCGATAACAATGAGCAGTTCTTC
TRBV7-2	TRBJ2-1	12	few	-	CASSYTQGFLFF	TGTGCCAGCAGCTACACTCAGGGTTTTCTGTTCTTC
TRBV6-5	TRBJ2-3	12	many	-	CASGDRRDTQYF	TGTGCCAGCGGGGACCGACGAGATACGCAGTATTTT
TRBV11-2	TRBJ2-2	13	-	-	CASSLLWAGELFF	TGTGCCAGCAGCTTACTTTGGGCCGGGGAGCTGTTTTTT
TRBV7-8	TRBJ2-1	16	-	TRBD1	CASSLRTDRGNTEQFF	TGTGCCAGCAGCTTACGAACAGACAGGGGGAACACTGAGCAGTTCTTC
TRBV5-1	TRBJ2-2	15	few	-	CASSSVGAYTGELFF	TGCGCCAGCAGCTCGGTGGGGGCCTACACCGGGGAGCTGTTTTTT
TRBV5-5	TRBJ2-2	15	few	-	CASSLTGSNTGELFF	TGTGCCAGCAGCCTGACAGGATCGAACACCGGGGAGCTGTTTTTT
TRBV29-1	TRBJ2-3	14	many	TRBD2	CSVDIGGLTDTQYF	TGCAGCGTTGATATCGGGGGGTTAACGGATACGCAGTATTTT
TRBV5-1	TRBJ1-5	15	-	-	CASSLDGQSNQPQHF	TGCGCCAGCAGCTTGGATGGACAGAGCAATCAGCCCCAGCATTTT
TRBV5-1	TRBJ2-2	14	many	-	CASSLDGYTGELFF	TGCGCCAGCAGCTTGGACGGGTACACCGGGGAGCTGTTTTTT
TRBV5-1	TRBJ2-5	14	-	TRBD2	CASSPTSGEETQYF	TGCGCCAGCAGCCCGACTAGCGGGGAAGAGACCCAGTACTTC
TRBV12-3/TRBV12-4	TRBJ1-3	14	many	-	CASSPGTGFFTIYF	TGTGCCAGCAGTCCCGGGACCGGGTTTTTCACCATATATTTT
TRBV7-8	TRBJ1-5	15	-	-	CASSLDSGGRWTQHF	TGTGCCAGCAGCTTAGATTCCGGGGGCCGATGGACCCAGCATTTT
TRBV5-1	TRBJ2-5	15	few	-	CASSLGLWDGETQYF	TGCGCCAGCAGCTTGGGACTTTGGGATGGAGAGACCCAGTACTTC
TRBV6-2/TRBV6-3	TRBJ2-4	13	-	-	CAAGWGSKNIQYF	TGTGCGGCTGGATGGGGGAGCAAAAACATTCAGTACTTC
TRBV2	TRBJ2-3	11	many	-	CASMETDTQYF	TGTGCCAGCATGGAAACAGATACGCAGTATTTT
TRBV10-3	TRBJ2-3	15	-	-	CAISDQGFSTDTQYF	TGTGCCATCAGTGATCAGGGGTTTAGCACAGATACGCAGTATTTT
TRBV29-1	TRBJ1-1	15	few	TRBD1	CSVEDQTGWNTEAFF	TGCAGCGTTGAAGATCAGACAGGGTGGAACACTGAAGCTTTCTTT
TRBV9	TRBJ1-3	15	few	-	CASSVEGNSGNTIYF	TGTGCCAGCAGCGTAGAAGGGAACTCTGGAAACACCATATATTTT
TRBV20-1	TRBJ1-6	14	many	-	CSARGWVYNSPLHF	TGCAGTGCTAGAGGCTGGGTCTATAATTCACCCCTCCACTTT
TRBV14	TRBJ2-1	12	-	-	CASSQDRSGEFF	TGTGCCAGCAGCCAAGACAGGAGCGGAGAGTTCTTC
TRBV30	TRBJ1-1	13	-	-	CAWSGGGDTEAFF	TGTGCCTGGAGTGGCGGAGGGGACACTGAAGCTTTCTTT
TRBV6-2/TRBV6-3	TRBJ2-1	14	-	TRBD2	CASSPPGLDGEQFF	TGTGCCAGCAGCCCTCCGGGACTAGATGGCGAGCAGTTCTTC
TRBV18	TRBJ2-1	15	few	-	CASSPVGRNYNEQFF	TGTGCCAGCTCACCAGTAGGACGGAACTACAATGAGCAGTTCTTC
TRBV4-2	TRBJ1-1	16	few	-	CASSSLGRRENTEAFF	TGTGCCAGCAGCTCACTCGGGAGGCGGGAGAACACTGAAGCTTTCTTT
TRBV5-1	TRBJ2-2	15	-	-	CASSFGGLGTGELFF	TGCGCCAGCAGCTTCGGGGGGCTAGGGACCGGGGAGCTGTTTTTT
TRBV7-9	TRBJ2-3	15	-	TRBD2	CASSLVRGGTDTQYF	TGTGCCAGCAGCTTAGTTCGGGGGGGCACAGATACGCAGTATTTT
TRBV6-5	TRBJ2-1	17	-	TRBD2	CASSYWRGEHTYNEQFF	TGTGCCAGCAGTTACTGGCGGGGGGAACACACCTACAATGAGCAGTTCTTC
TRBV6-2/TRBV6-3	TRBJ1-2	12	few	-	CAIGGQNYGYTF	TGTGCCATCGGAGGACAGAACTATGGCTACACCTTC
TRBV27	TRBJ2-2	16	-	-	CASSLRGGASTGELFF	TGTGCCAGCAGTTTAAGGGGGGGAGCGAGCACCGGGGAGCTGTTTTTT
TRBV6-5	TRBJ1-2	15	few	-	CASCERTGFGNGYTF	TGTGCCAGCTGCGAAAGAACAGGTTTTGGAAATGGCTACACCTTC
TRBV27	TRBJ2-3	17	many	TRBD1	CASSLTPGQGARDTQYF	TGTGCCAGCAGTTTAACCCCGGGACAGGGGGCGCGAGATACGCAGTATTTT
TRBV20-1	TRBJ2-3	15	few	TRBD2	CSARVGLAGTDTQYF	TGCAGTGCTAGAGTCGGACTAGCGGGTACAGATACGCAGTATTTT
TRBV27	TRBJ1-6	17	few	TRBD1	CASNTSPQTGWLGPLHF	TGTGCCAGCAATACAAGCCCTCAGACAGGGTGGTTAGGACCCCTCCACTTT
TRBV3-1	TRBJ2-2	16	-	TRBD2	CASSQGLAGNTGELFF	TGTGCCAGCAGCCAAGGTCTAGCGGGGAACACCGGGGAGCTGTTTTTT
TRBV5-1	TRBJ2-7	16	few	TRBD1	CASSVMRTGASYEQYF	TGCGCCAGCAGCGTGATGCGGACAGGGGCCTCCTACGAGCAGTACTTC
TRBV24-1	TRBJ1-1	14	many	-	CATSAKGEGAEAFF	TGTGCCACCAGTGCCAAGGGGGAGGGAGCTGAAGCTTTCTTT